Presented here are 24 T cell receptor beta chains from one specimen sequenced in a study of T cells after yellow fever vaccination. TCRdb recomputed calls from the 5' RACE reads with MiXCR, one row per CDR3 protein. The table records 620,000 or so distinct CDR3 sequences, 10% to 15% of them present only once. The input for sequencing was PBMCs, taken on the day of the yellow fever booster vaccination. These receptor sequences come from a man aged 25-45 years who received the YFV17D yellow fever vaccine.

This chain links TRBV4-2 with TRBJ2-2; the D gene is possibly TRBD2 (6 bases). CDR3 size: 16 residues. V shed 0 bases and J shed 6 bases, with 14 bases lying between them. The V gene's germline CDR1 is LGHNA and CDR2 YNFKEQ. The CDR3 reads CASSQDPGDRPGELFF. In nucleotides, the CDR3 is TGTGCCAGCAGCCAAGATCCGGGGGACCGCCCCGGGGAGCTGTTTTTT.

The sample holds a few counts of this clonotype. This chain joins TRBV20-1 and TRBJ1-2; D is unresolved. This CDR3 has 13 amino acids. Germline assignment: CDR1 DFQATT and CDR2 SNEGSKA (reference sequence). Trimming stripped 3 bases from V and 8 bases from J, with 16 bases between. The CDR3 sequence: CSASREPEGGYTF. CDR3 nucleotide sequence: TGCAGTGCTAGTCGGGAACCCGAAGGAGGCTACACCTTC.

The chain joins TRBV6-5 to TRBJ2-7; TRBD2 matches at 8 bases. V shed 2 bases and J 2 bases; nucleotides not matched to a gene: 5. Germline CDR1 reads MNHEY; CDR2 reads SVGAGI. This CDR3 comprises 15 residues. The CDR3: CASSYNSGSPYEQYF. The CDR3 DNA is TGTGCCAGCAGTTACAACAGCGGGAGCCCCTACGAGCAGTACTTC.

V is TRBV7-9 and J is TRBJ1-5; D ambiguous. The germline gives CDR1 SEHNR, CDR2 FQNEAQ (reference sequence). V was pared by 1 base and J by 9 bases, with 10 bases between. The CDR3 contains 13 residues. CDR3 in DNA: TGTGCCAGCAGCTTAGATGGACCAGGGCCCCAGCATTTT. Its protein product is CASSLDGPGPQHF.

This chain links TRBV11-2 with TRBJ2-7, with D maybe TRBD1 (7 bases). CDR1 and CDR2 from the germline V gene are SGHAT and FQNNGV. V lost 4 bases, J lost 6 bases, and 13 bases lay in between. The CDR3 spans 13 residues. CDR3 loop: CASSSAGGSEQYF. CDR3 bases: TGTGCCAGCAGCTCAGCAGGGGGGAGCGAGCAGTACTTC.

The CDR3 coding sequence is TGTGCCAGCTCAAGTCTGCTAGCGGGAATCGGCGAGCAGTACTTC. Protein sequence: CASSSLLAGIGEQYF. The genes are TRBV18 and TRBJ2-7, with 9 bases lining up with TRBD2. Germline CDR1 and CDR2: KGHSH and LQKENI. The junction had 11 bases not matched to a gene; V was cut back by 5 bases and J by 6 bases. The CDR3 has 15 residues.

This clonotype appeared many times. V usage is TRBV9 and J usage is TRBJ1-1; D is unclear. V shed 2 bases and J shed 4 bases, with 9 bases lying between them. This CDR3 spans 13 amino acids. Germline V gene data show CDR1 as SGDLS and CDR2 as YYNGEE. The CDR3 nucleotides are TGTGCCAGCAGCGTTACAGTGTCCACTGAAGCTTTCTTT. Translated, it gives CASSVTVSTEAFF.

The V call is TRBV5-1, the J call TRBJ2-7; 8 bases line up with TRBD2. V was pared by 6 bases and J by 5 bases, with 7 bases of the junction left unmatched. Germline V gene lookup returns CDR1 SGHRS and CDR2 YFSETQ. The CDR3 length is 13 residues. In nucleotides, the CDR3 is TGCGCCAGCATGCGACTAGCGAGCGACGAGCAGTACTTC. Its protein is CASMRLASDEQYF. The variable domain in full, with the rest retrieved from reference TRBV5-1 and TRBJ2-7, is KAGVTQTPRYLIKTRGQQVTLSCSPISGHRSVSWYQQTPGQGLQFLFEYFSETQRNKGNFPGRFSGRQFSNSRSEMNVSTLELGDSALYLCASMRLASDEQYFGPGTRLTVT.

The V and J genes are TRBV6-1 and TRBJ2-2; 10 nucleotides match TRBD2. CDR3 length: 15 residues. CDR1 and CDR2 (germline): MNHNS, SASEGT. With V trimmed by 10 bases and J by 8 bases, 13 bases remained unmatched. CDR3 DNA: TGTGCCATCTCGAGGGAGGCTAGCGGGAGTGGGGAGCTGTTTTTT. It is translated as CAISREASGSGELFF.

A note on this clonotype: This clone may be a read error of a much larger clone one base away. The CDR3 here is CASSETGTLTGGTQYF. In nucleotides, the CDR3 is TGTGCCAGCAGCGAAACCGGGACCTTGACGGGAGGGACCCAGTACTTC. The J gene is TRBJ2-5, the V gene TRBV7-9; 7 nucleotides agree with TRBD2. Germline values: CDR1 SEHNR, CDR2 FQNEAQ (reference sequence). V trimming: 5 bases; J trimming: 7 bases; junction bases outside the gene matches: 16. CDR3 length equals 16 residues.

This clonotype was found a few times. This chain uses TRBV28 with TRBJ2-3; a weak D match, TRBD2 (6 bases). From germline, CDR1 is MDHEN and CDR2 SYDVKM. The CDR3 is 15 residues long. V lost 7 bases and J 3 bases, leaving 17 bases between the germline ends. CDR3 in DNA: TGTGCCAGCACCTTCGGGGGTCCCGTAACAGATACGCAGTATTTT. Protein product: CASTFGGPVTDTQYF. Drawing the rest from reference TRBV28 and TRBJ2-3, the complete variable domain is DVKVTQSSRYLVKRTGEKVFLECVQDMDHENMFWYRQDPGLGLRLIYFSYDVKMKEKGDIPEGYSVSREKKERFSLILESASTNQTSMYLCASTFGGPVTDTQYFGPGTRLTVL.

This clonotype has a handful of counts. The rearrangement joins TRBV29-1 to TRBJ2-5; possible D gene TRBD2, 7 bases. Germline CDR1 reads SQVTM; CDR2 reads ANQGSEA. Deletions cut 6 bases from V and 4 bases from J, with 21 bases between. This CDR3 comprises 15 residues. CDR3 in DNA: TGCAGCGTCGCCCGAGCGGGACGGGGGGCAGAGACCCAGTACTTC. This codes for CSVARAGRGAETQYF.

This chain connects TRBV19 to TRBJ2-3; maybe TRBD2 (6 bases). V lost 2 bases, J lost 6 bases, and 15 bases lay in between. CDR1 and CDR2 from the germline V gene are LNHDA and SQIVND (reference sequence). The CDR3 extends over 15 amino acids. The CDR3 DNA reads as TGTGCCAGTAGTATATTAGGACCTAGCGTGGATACGCAGTATTTT. This encodes CASSILGPSVDTQYF.

The DNA for the CDR3 is TGTGCCAGCAGCCTCAGGACTAGCGGGAGAGACCAGTATTTT. This sequence encodes CASSLRTSGRDQYF. The chain uses TRBV3-1 and TRBJ2-3; 13 bases map to TRBD2. The germline gives CDR1 LGHDT, CDR2 YNNKEL (reference sequence). The CDR3 length is 14 residues. Germline trimming cut 4 bases from V and 12 bases from J; bases unmatched to any gene: 7.

In its sample, this clonotype was seen a few times. The genes are TRBV12-3 or TRBV12-4 and TRBJ2-5; possibly TRBD1 for D (5 bases). The CDR3 is made up of 14 amino acids. V was cut by 4 bases and J by 4 bases, with 13 bases left in between. The CDR3 here is CASSSYVGAETQYF. In DNA form, the CDR3 reads TGTGCCAGCAGTTCTTATGTTGGGGCAGAGACCCAGTACTTC.

V gene TRBV6-5 combines with J gene TRBJ2-6; weak D call: TRBD1 (6 bases). CDR1 is MNHEY and CDR2 is SVGAGI in the germline V gene. V lost 5 bases and J lost 2, with 10 bases in between. The CDR3 is 15 residues long. The CDR3 DNA sequence: TGTGCCAGCAGTACTCAGGGGACTGGGGCCAACGTCCTGACTTTC. It specifies CASSTQGTGANVLTF.

This clonotype showed up just a few times. The chain combines TRBV7-2 with TRBJ2-7; D remains ambiguous. The V end lost 5 bases, the J end lost 0 bases, and 11 bases lay between the germline ends. The CDR3 runs 14 residues. CDR1 SGHTA and CDR2 FQGNSA come from the germline V gene. CDR3 loop: CASSTTWSSYEQYF. CDR3 nucleotide sequence: TGTGCCAGCAGCACGACCTGGAGCTCCTACGAGCAGTACTTC.

This clonotype has a handful of counts. The chain joins TRBV4-3 to TRBJ2-1; 8 nucleotides align to TRBD2. Per the germline V gene, CDR1 is LGHNA and CDR2 is YSLEER. The CDR3 consists of 17 residues. J gave up 5 bases and V 4 bases, and 13 bases lay outside the gene matches. The CDR3 sequence: CASSRQNSGAFDNEQFF. CDR3 sequence (DNA): TGCGCCAGCAGCCGCCAAAATAGCGGGGCGTTCGACAATGAGCAGTTCTTC.

This rearrangement joins TRBV11-2 to TRBJ2-3; TRBD2 matches at 7 bases. Germline V gene lookup returns CDR1 SGHAT and CDR2 FQNNGV. Germline trimming cut 8 bases from V and 0 bases from J; bases unmatched to any gene: 17. CDR3 size: 18 residues. The CDR3 loop reads CASASYPKRGSSTDTQYF. The CDR3 nucleotides read TGTGCCAGCGCCTCCTATCCCAAGCGGGGCTCTAGCACAGATACGCAGTATTTT.

V is TRBV4-3 and J is TRBJ2-2; TRBD2 matches at 10 bases. The CDR3 has 16 residues. Per the germline V gene, CDR1 is LGHNA and CDR2 is YSLEER. With V trimmed by 3 bases and J by 6 bases, 7 bases remained unmatched. The CDR3 here is CASSHATLAGAGELFF. CDR3 sequence (DNA): TGCGCCAGCAGCCACGCCACCCTAGCGGGAGCCGGGGAGCTGTTTTTT.

There are a few counts of this clonotype. V gene TRBV20-1 combines with J gene TRBJ1-2; D uncertain. CDR3 length equals 12 residues. Germline V lookup: CDR1 DFQATT, CDR2 SNEGSKA (reference sequence). Trimming removed 6 bases from V and 6 bases from J, with 14 bases in between. The CDR3 region has the DNA TGCAGTGCACGATCCGAACAAGATGGCTACACCTTC. Amino acids: CSARSEQDGYTF.

This clonotype appeared a few times. The chain carries TRBV29-1 and TRBJ2-7; 12 positions match TRBD1. V shed 3 bases and J 4 bases; nucleotides not matched to a gene: 7. The CDR3 is made up of 15 amino acids. Germline V gene sequence: CDR1 SQVTM, CDR2 ANQGSEA. The CDR3 sequence: CSVEAGQGARYEQYF. CDR3 nucleotides: TGCAGCGTTGAGGCGGGACAGGGGGCGAGATACGAGCAGTACTTC.

This clonotype appeared a few times. A much larger clone lies one base from this, so it may be a read error. This sequence joins TRBV7-8 and TRBJ2-5; no definite D call. The germline V gene has CDR1 SGHVS and CDR2 FQNEAQ. V lost 8 bases and J lost 5, with 6 bases in between. This CDR3 has 10 amino acids. Here the CDR3 reads CASANETQYF. The CDR3 nucleotides are TGTGCCAGCGCTAACGAGACCCAGTACTTC.

The V call is TRBV20-1, the J call TRBJ1-5; D uncertain. Germline V gene lookup returns CDR1 DFQATT and CDR2 SNEGSKA (reference sequence). The CDR3 loop spans 15 amino acids. Trimming took 4 bases from V and 4 from J, leaving 17 bases between them. The CDR3 nucleotides are TGCAGTGCTACCCAAGCCGGCAGGTTTAATCAGCCCCAGCATTTT. The encoded protein is CSATQAGRFNQPQHF.